This T cell receptor beta chain was sequenced during a study of vaccination and CD4 T cells after COVID-19. Stated treatment: 10-day PBMC culture with coronavirus spike peptide pools or control peptides (ViraFEST assay). An Oncomine TCR Beta short-read assay was used to sequence the DNA from cultured CD4+ T cells. Each CDR3 protein gets one entry after TCRdb re-called the PCR reads with MiXCR. There are roughly 20,000 distinct CDR3 sequences in the sample; 55% occur only once, and over 15% lies in the top ten. The CDR3 extends over 16 amino acids. Deletions cut 5 bases from V and 0 bases from J, with 14 bases between. Germline values: CDR1 MDHEN, CDR2 SYDVKM. This clonotype came up a few times. Its antigen is currently unknown.

Specimen: CD4+ T cells from blood, cultured in vitro. This chain uses TRBV28 with TRBJ1-5, with D possibly being TRBD1 (5 bases). This receptor was obtained from a human donor who had recovered from COVID-19. The CDR3 DNA is TGTGCCAGCAGTACACCGGGACGGGGTAGCAATCAGCCCCAGCATTTT. Its protein product is CASSTPGRGSNQPQHF.